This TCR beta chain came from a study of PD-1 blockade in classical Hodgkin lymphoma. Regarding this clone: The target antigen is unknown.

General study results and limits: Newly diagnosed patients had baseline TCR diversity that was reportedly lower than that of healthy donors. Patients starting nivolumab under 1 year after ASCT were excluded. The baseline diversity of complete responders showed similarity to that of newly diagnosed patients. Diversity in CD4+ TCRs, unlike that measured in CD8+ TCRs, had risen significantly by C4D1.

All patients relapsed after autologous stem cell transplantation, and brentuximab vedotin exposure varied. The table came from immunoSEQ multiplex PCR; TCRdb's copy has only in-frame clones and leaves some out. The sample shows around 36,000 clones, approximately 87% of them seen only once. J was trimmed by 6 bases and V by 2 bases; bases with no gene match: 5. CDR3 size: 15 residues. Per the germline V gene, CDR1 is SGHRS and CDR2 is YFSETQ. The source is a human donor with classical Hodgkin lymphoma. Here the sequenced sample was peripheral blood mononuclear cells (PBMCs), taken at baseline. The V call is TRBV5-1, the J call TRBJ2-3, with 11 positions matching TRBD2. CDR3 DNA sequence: TGCGCCAGCAGCTTAACTAGCGGGAGCAGGGATACGCAGTATTTT. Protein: CASSLTSGSRDTQYF.